This T cell receptor (beta chain) was retrieved from a study of control samples from healthy donors and cancer patients. The assay was immunoSEQ multiplex PCR, and TCRdb's table has in-frame clones only and misses some. The sample holds 75,000 to 95,000 clones; approximately 90% are singletons and the top ten take roughly 3.4%. Sequenced material: blood. This clonotype originated in a woman between 18 and 30 years old in good health.

The CDR3 spells CASRVAGGETYGYTF. The CDR3 nucleotides are TGTGCCAGCCGGGTCGCGGGGGGCGAAACTTATGGCTACACCTTC. The J gene is TRBJ1-2, the V gene TRBV6-5; perhaps TRBD1 as D (6 bases). This CDR3 comprises 15 residues. From germline, CDR1 is MNHEY and CDR2 SVGAGI. The V end was cut by 8 bases, the J end by 5 bases, with 21 bases between.